The following is a T cell receptor beta chain sequence with its context. The antigen this receptor binds is unknown. Base qualities are not at hand, and no much larger clone is one base apart. The entry originates in a study of PD-L1 blockade in urothelial cancer (dated by TCRdb to about 2017). As for the study more broadly: Every patient began therapy in 2014 and was given atezolizumab 1,200 mg intravenously every 3 weeks. About nine tenths of the roughly 29 patients were males with bladder-origin urothelial cancer, and about 60% of the roughly 29 reported a prior smoking history. An ECOG performance status of 0 or 1 was recorded for the patients, and 0 to 3 prior chemotherapy regimens had been received by the patients. Blood samples were analyzed at two time points: 3 weeks after treatment start (second dose) and 6 weeks after treatment start. Blood samples gave median yields of 141,255 T cells and 82,636 unique TCRs, along with a median clonality of 0.080. An exploratory multi-omic analysis was conducted of the somatic, immune and clinical correlates of response to PD-L1 blockade with atezolizumab in urothelial cancer. Pretreatment tumor samples, along with matched peripheral blood serially collected before and after atezolizumab treatment, were subjected to TCR sequencing. Durable clinical benefit meant progression-free survival longer than 6 months, and TCR features were also tested against progression-free and overall survival. In the same patients, whole exome sequencing and RNA sequencing of pretreatment tumors were performed in addition to TCR sequencing. Several patients achieved durable clinical benefit and approximately 19 did not. Under 30 patients had pretreatment blood TCR-seq, about 25 had at least one posttreatment blood collection, and about 25 had tumor TCR-seq. The study at large found these results: A pretreatment peripheral blood TCR clonality below the median was linked to improved progression-free and overall survival. Small sample size (n ≈ 30) and many exploratory analyses mean the results are intended to be hypothesis-generating. Greater expansion of tumor-associated TCR clones in peripheral blood 3 weeks after the start of treatment was observed in patients with durable benefit (n of about 20, p = 0.022).

The time point label corresponds to: pretreatment peripheral blood. A total of some 30 patients with locally advanced or metastatic urothelial carcinoma, treated at Memorial Sloan Kettering on a trial protocol, made up the cohort. Peripheral blood mononuclear cells were collected pretreatment and during treatment, at between 1 and 8 total time points per patient. The Qiagen DNeasy Blood extraction kit was used to purify genomic DNA from total PBMCs and from tumor samples. PBMCs were collected pretreatment and during treatment, and were isolated and stored as previously described. To estimate absolute template abundance from read counts, synthetic TCR analog templates were spiked into each PCR. The immunoSEQ assay used bias-controlled V and J gene primers to amplify TCRbeta CDR3 regions from genomic DNA. Rearranged TCRbeta segments were sequenced at approximately 20X coverage. In the paper's pipeline: Sequencing errors were corrected by clustering, and CDR3s were annotated against IMGT so that V, D and J genes could be assigned. Downstream analyses used only productive TCRbeta rearrangements and left out out-of-frame or stop-codon sequences. Clonality was calculated as one minus the Shannon entropy normalized by the log of the number of unique productive sequences. Fisher's exact test with Benjamini-Hochberg correction, using a cutoff of adjusted p below 0.01, was how clones that differed between time points or between blood and tumor were identified. TCRdb's version of the immuneACCESS table is confined to in-frame rearrangements and falls short of the full clone set. An unresolved V gene accounts for under half of the shortfall where checked; the remainder is of unknown origin. V, J and clone size derive from that table, while D and trimming were established from the DNA sequence. In this sample the table shows 85,000 to 90,000 clones, 70% to 90% of which occur a single time. More than 0.85% of the sample lies in the top ten.

This sequence originates from a woman aged 80 or over with urothelial cancer. The sequences come from PBMCs, collected around atezolizumab (anti-PD-L1) treatment.

The bases are TGTGCCAGCAGCCCAGCCGGGAGCTCCTACAATGAGCAGTTCTTC. Translated, it gives CASSPAGSSYNEQFF. The chain uses TRBV11-3 and TRBJ2-1; matching of 6 bases hints at TRBD2 as the D gene. V is shortened by 5 bases, J by 0 bases, and the region joining them spans 11 bases. Looking up the germline V gene yields CDR1 SGHNT and CDR2 YENEEA. Its CDR3 holds 15 amino acids, cysteine through phenylalanine. Only the CDR3 portion is preserved as DNA: 45 bases, with reading frame beginning at the first base. The full variable domain, completed from the reference TRBV11-3 and TRBJ2-1 proteins outside the CDR3, reads EAGVVQSPRYKIIEKKQPVAFWCNPISGHNTLYWYLQNLGQGPELLIRYENEEAVDDSQLPKDRFSAERLKGVDSTLKIQPAELGDSAVYLCASSPAGSSYNEQFFGPGTRLTVL.